This T cell receptor beta chain was found in a study of shared clonotypes between healthy human individuals. Turning to the study itself: CD4 naive cells filled three plates per donor, CD4 memory three, CD8 naive two and CD8 memory one.

For this clone: The antigen is unknown.

Study findings and constraints: Naive subsets typically showed greater estimated richness than memory subsets.

Running of the assay took place at deep level. Clones were read by immunoSEQ multiplex PCR, and TCRdb kept only the in-frame ones, dropping some. The sample yields about 2.1 million clones, roughly 91% seen once. As defined, naive CD8 cells were CD45RO-negative and positively selected for CCR7, with terminally differentiated effector memory CD45RA+ cells excluded. This CDR3 spans 12 amino acids. Germline V gene lookup returns CDR1 MDHEN and CDR2 SYDVKM. Trimming removed 5 bases from V and 15 bases from J, with 16 bases in between. What was sequenced was naive CD8+ T cells from PBMCs. The TCR comes from a man aged 18 to 29 in good health. Some clones in this sample may be carry-over from other donors' samples. The genes are TRBV28 and TRBJ1-4; no definite D call. The chain's CDR3 is CASSQRWGGVFF. The DNA for the CDR3 is TGTGCCAGCAGTCAACGCTGGGGTGGGGTGTTTTTT.